These 23 T cell receptor beta chains originate from one sample sequenced in a study of T cells in Graves' hyperthyroidism and ophthalmopathy (dated by TCRdb to the late 2010s). Library method: multiplex PCR. The sequencer was an Illumina HiSeq 2000. The TCR beta CDR3 regions were amplified from the RNA transcripts. The first round of RT-PCR for the TCR CDR3 was performed with the HTBI primer set and the Qiagen OneStep RT-PCR kit. Through fastp at Q25 and MiXCR, TCRdb rebuilt clones from the public reads, retaining in-frame beta chains. Rows with one shared CDR3 protein collapse into an entry with the most common genes and DNA. Across this sample there are a few hundred thousand distinct CDR3 sequences, with around 21% seen only once. The top ten clonotypes cover 26% of the sample. Sequencing was performed on blood. The receptors shown here come from a man aged 18 to 29 with Graves' hyperthyroidism.

This clonotype was found a few times. V and J are TRBV3-1 and TRBJ1-1; unclear D gene. The CDR3 has 12 residues. Between the trimmed V and J ends, which lost 7 bases and 5 bases, there was a span of 11 bases. Germline lookup yields CDR1 LGHDT and CDR2 YNNKEL (reference sequence). The CDR3 bases are TGTGCCAGCACCAATGAAGGAACTGAAGCTTTCTTT. Its translation is CASTNEGTEAFF.

The chain recombines TRBV29-1 with TRBJ2-7; TRBD1 or TRBD2 may be the D gene (5 bases each). This CDR3 region has 14 residues. V was pared by 4 bases and J by 2 bases, with 15 bases between. Germline loops: CDR1 SQVTM, CDR2 ANQGSEA. CDR3 in amino acids: CSVGGIMIAYEQYF. The CDR3 bases are TGCAGCGTTGGGGGGATTATGATTGCCTACGAGCAGTACTTC.

The chain employs TRBV6-1 and TRBJ1-2, with 8 bases fitting TRBD1. This CDR3 spans 15 amino acids. The germline CDR1 and CDR2 sequences are MNHNS and SASEGT. The junction had 13 bases not matched to a gene; V was cut back by 6 bases and J by 7 bases. This chain's CDR3 is CASRDDRGKGGGYTF. DNA of the CDR3: TGTGCCAGCAGGGACGACAGGGGCAAAGGGGGTGGCTACACCTTC.

This clonotype was counted many times. The chain combines TRBV2 with TRBJ2-5, with D perhaps TRBD2 (6 bases). The CDR3 spans 12 residues. V was clipped by 7 bases and J by 5 bases, with 11 bases between them. Germline CDR1 is SNHLY and CDR2 is FYNNEI. The CDR3 loop reads CASTGEGETQYF. The CDR3 nucleotides are TGTGCCAGCACGGGGGAAGGGGAGACCCAGTACTTC. Filled out from reference TRBV2 and TRBJ2-5, the complete variable domain reads EPEVTQTPSHQVTQMGQEVILRCVPISNHLYFYWYRQILGQKVEFLVSFYNNEISEKSEIFDDQFSVERPDGSNFTLKIRSTKLEDSAMYFCASTGEGETQYFGPGTRLLVL.

V gene TRBV20-1 combines with J gene TRBJ2-7, with no clear D. Germline CDR1 is DFQATT and CDR2 is SNEGSKA (reference sequence). This CDR3 is 11 amino acids long. V lost 1 base to trimming and J lost 5 bases, with 6 bases between them. The CDR3 sequence: CSARVVDEQYF. CDR3 DNA: TGCAGTGCTAGAGTCGTAGACGAGCAGTACTTC.

V and J are TRBV6-1 and TRBJ2-7; D may correspond to TRBD1 or TRBD2 (6 bases each). Germline V gene data show CDR1 as MNHNS and CDR2 as SASEGT. Trimming stripped 7 bases from V and 6 bases from J, with 13 bases between. This CDR3 region has 12 residues. For the CDR3, the DNA is TGTGCCAGCAAGCTACAGGGAGGCGAGCAGTACTTC. This codes for CASKLQGGEQYF.

This clonotype was counted ten times or more. The V gene is TRBV6-2 or TRBV6-3, the J gene TRBJ2-7; D gene ambiguous. Deletions cut 2 bases from V and 2 bases from J, with 7 bases between. The CDR3 length is 13 residues. In germline, CDR1 is MNHEY, CDR2 SVGEGT. CDR3 sequence reads: CASSYADAYEQYF. In DNA, the CDR3 is TGTGCCAGCAGTTACGCGGACGCCTACGAGCAGTACTTC.

This chain uses TRBV4-1 with TRBJ1-5; D ambiguous. This CDR3 is 14 amino acids long. Trimming took 2 bases from V and 7 from J, leaving 12 bases between them. CDR1 and CDR2 (germline): MGHRA, YSYEKL. CDR3 residues: CASSQIPVVQPQHF. CDR3 DNA: TGCGCCAGCAGCCAAATCCCGGTGGTGCAGCCCCAGCATTTT.

The table lists this clonotype with many counts. This chain connects TRBV6-1 to TRBJ2-4; no clear D. CDR1 and CDR2 (germline): MNHNS, SASEGT. Between the trimmed V and J ends, which lost 4 bases and 0 bases, there was a span of 10 bases. The CDR3 spans 15 residues. The CDR3 DNA reads as TGTGCCAGCAGTGGACTTGGCACAGCCAAAAACATTCAGTACTTC. This gives the protein CASSGLGTAKNIQYF.

The chain has TRBV28 and TRBJ1-5, with D uncertain. Germline V gene lookup returns CDR1 MDHEN and CDR2 SYDVKM. There are 13 residues in the CDR3. V was shortened by 7 bases and J by 6 bases, with 13 bases between the two germline ends. DNA of the CDR3: TGTGCCAGCAATGGAGGCAGCGCTCAGCCCCAGCATTTT. It specifies CASNGGSAQPQHF.

This clonotype was seen more than once but under ten times. This chain connects TRBV6-5 to TRBJ2-7; either TRBD1 or TRBD2 may fit D (5 bases each). Germline V CDR1 and CDR2: MNHEY, SVGAGI. V gave up 2 bases and J gave up 2 bases, with 10 bases separating them. This CDR3 is 14 amino acids long. The DNA for the CDR3 is TGTGCCAGCAGTTACGGGGAGACAGCCTACGAGCAGTACTTC. It yields the protein CASSYGETAYEQYF.

The J gene is TRBJ2-7, the V gene TRBV12-3 or TRBV12-4; D possibly corresponds to TRBD2 (5 bases). The CDR3 is 14 amino acids. Trimming cost V 3 bases and J 2 bases, with 11 bases left between them. DNA of the CDR3: TGTGCCAGCAGTTTTGGGAGTTTCACCTACGAGCAGTACTTC. Amino acid sequence: CASSFGSFTYEQYF.

This clonotype was picked up many times. This CDR3 is CASSLDEGMDTIYF. CDR3 sequence (DNA): TGTGCCAGCAGTTTAGACGAGGGGATGGACACCATATATTTT. The chain couples TRBV12-3 or TRBV12-4 to TRBJ1-3, with D perhaps matching TRBD1 (5 bases). Between the trimmed V and J ends, which lost 1 base and 8 bases, there was a span of 12 bases. The CDR3 covers 14 residues.

V gene TRBV12-3 or TRBV12-4 combines with J gene TRBJ1-5, with TRBD1 as a possible D gene (6 bases). The CDR3 is 16 residues long. The V end lost 1 base, the J end lost 7 bases, and 17 bases lay between the germline ends. This chain's CDR3 is CASSLGIGGAGQPQHF. CDR3 DNA: TGTGCCAGCAGTTTAGGGATAGGGGGGGCCGGGCAGCCCCAGCATTTT.

This clonotype was recorded many times. The rearrangement uses TRBV19 and TRBJ1-1, with 7 positions matching TRBD1. The CDR3 has 14 amino acids. V lost 6 bases, J lost 2 bases, and 6 bases stayed unmatched. Per the germline V gene, CDR1 is LNHDA and CDR2 is SQIVND (reference sequence). CDR3 DNA sequence: TGTGCCAGTAGACGACAGGGTGGAAACACTGAAGCTTTCTTT. Amino acid sequence: CASRRQGGNTEAFF. Full variable domain (remainder filled in from reference TRBV19 and TRBJ1-1): DGGITQSPKYLFRKEGQNVTLSCEQNLNHDAMYWYRQDPGQGLRLIYYSQIVNDFQKGDIAEGYSVSREKKESFPLTVTSAQKNPTAFYLCASRRQGGNTEAFFGQGTRLTVV.

This clonotype was seen at least ten times. The gene calls are TRBV28 and TRBJ2-7, with 7 positions matching TRBD1. The V gene's germline CDR1 is MDHEN and CDR2 SYDVKM. Trimming removed 4 bases from V and 3 bases from J; junction bases left unmatched: 9. The CDR3 totals 15 residues. In nucleotides, the CDR3 is TGTGCCAGCAGTTCCGAACAGGGGTTCGACTACGAGCAGTACTTC. Residues: CASSSEQGFDYEQYF.

This clonotype was recorded at least ten times. The chain recombines TRBV7-8 with TRBJ1-1, with a tentative D call TRBD1 (5 bases). From germline, CDR1 is SGHVS and CDR2 FQNEAQ. The CDR3 length is 14 residues. V was pared by 2 bases and J by 7 bases, with 14 bases between. Here the CDR3 reads CASSLSGVGGEAFF. CDR3 in DNA: TGTGCCAGCAGCTTATCGGGGGTCGGTGGTGAAGCTTTCTTT.

Concerning this clonotype: One base away lies a much larger clone, so this may be a sequencing read error. J is TRBJ1-2 and V is TRBV11-2, with D uncertain. Germline lookup yields CDR1 SGHAT and CDR2 FQNNGV. This CDR3 region has 14 residues. Here the CDR3 DNA reads TGTGCCAGCAGCTTAGATGCCGCTAACTATGGCTACGCCTTC. Its protein product is CASSLDAANYGYAF. Combining the CDR3 with reference TRBV11-2 and TRBJ1-2 gives the whole variable domain EAGVAQSPRYKIIEKRQSVAFWCNPISGHATLYWYQQILGQGPKLLIQFQNNGVVDDSQLPKDRFSAERLKGVDSTLKIQPAKLEDSAVYLCASSLDAANYGYAFGSGTRLTVV.

In this sample, this clonotype turned up once. V is TRBV6-4 and J is TRBJ2-6; 14 bases are a match to TRBD2. The CDR3 length is 17 residues. Trimming cost V 5 bases and J 2 bases; bases outside gene matches: 2. In germline, CDR1 is MRHNA, CDR2 SNTAGT. The CDR3 protein is CASSRLAGGPGANVLTF. In DNA, the CDR3 is TGTGCCAGCAGTCGACTAGCGGGGGGGCCTGGGGCCAACGTCCTGACTTTC.

This clonotype occurred a few times. The chain employs TRBV5-1 and TRBJ1-6; a possible D gene is TRBD1 (5 bases). Germline V CDR1 and CDR2: SGHRS, YFSETQ. The germline V and J ends were trimmed by 0 bases and 7 bases, with 14 bases remaining between them. The CDR3 spans 16 residues. The CDR3 nucleotides are TGCGCCAGCAGCTTGGCGGCCAGGGTGGGCAATTCACCCCTCCACTTT. Its protein product is CASSLAARVGNSPLHF.

This clonotype showed up many times. The rearrangement links TRBV5-1 to TRBJ1-2; 7 positions match TRBD1. The germline gives CDR1 SGHRS, CDR2 YFSETQ. After removal of 5 bases from V and 1 base from J, the junction contained 5 bases not matched to a gene. The CDR3 totals 14 residues. The CDR3 DNA sequence: TGCGCCAGCAGTCGGGACAGCGTTAACTATGGCTACACCTTC. As protein: CASSRDSVNYGYTF.

This chain joins TRBV12-3 or TRBV12-4 and TRBJ1-1; maybe TRBD1 (5 bases). Deletions cut 3 bases from V and 8 bases from J, with 13 bases between. The CDR3 runs to 13 residues. The DNA for the CDR3 is TGTGCCAGCAGTTTTGGGGGGGTTAGGGAAGCTTTCTTT. Translated: CASSFGGVREAFF.

V usage is TRBV12-3 or TRBV12-4 and J usage is TRBJ2-2, with D perhaps matching TRBD1 (6 bases). V lost 3 bases, J lost 4 bases, and 12 bases lay in between. The CDR3 contains 15 residues. This CDR3 reads CASSFRRGSTGELFF. Written as DNA, the CDR3 is TGTGCCAGCAGTTTTCGCAGGGGTAGCACCGGGGAGCTGTTTTTT.